The 15 T cell receptor beta chains listed next were all sequenced from one sample in a study of shared clonotypes between healthy human individuals. Sequencing used immunoSEQ multiplex PCR; TCRdb keeps in-frame clones, though not all of them. The sample holds some 2,400,000 clones, under 97% seen once. The sequenced material came from naive CD4+ T cells sorted from blood. Subset here: CD45RA+ positively selected. These receptors all stem from a man younger than 30 in good health.

The chain couples TRBV5-4 to TRBJ2-7, with TRBD1 matching over 9 bases. Trimming removed 2 bases from V and 3 bases from J; junction bases left unmatched: 3. The CDR3 has 14 amino acids. Germline V CDR1 and CDR2: SGHNT, YYREEE (reference sequence). This chain's CDR3 is CASSFPGQGYEQYF. CDR3 sequence (DNA): TGTGCCAGCAGCTTTCCGGGACAGGGCTACGAGCAGTACTTC. The complete variable domain, with remaining parts taken from reference TRBV5-4 and TRBJ2-7, reads ETGVTQSPTHLIKTRGQQVTLRCSSQSGHNTVSWYQQALGQGPQFIFQYYREEENGRGNFPPRFSGLQFPNYSSELNVNALELDDSALYLCASSFPGQGYEQYFGPGTRLTVT.

The chain carries TRBV10-1 and TRBJ1-1, with 10 bases that match TRBD1. V was pared by 0 bases and J by 8 bases, with 0 bases of the junction left unmatched. CDR3 length: 13 amino acids. Looked up from germline, CDR1 is WNHNN and CDR2 is SYGVQD (reference sequence). The CDR3 spells CASSESGQGEAFF. CDR3 sequence (DNA): TGCGCCAGCAGTGAGTCGGGACAGGGGGAAGCTTTCTTT.

The J gene is TRBJ1-6, the V gene TRBV19, with 7 bases that match TRBD1. Germline assignment: CDR1 LNHDA and CDR2 SQIVND (reference sequence). The CDR3 has 20 amino acids. Trimming at V came to 1 base and at J to 0 bases, leaving 12 bases not matched to a gene. This chain's CDR3 is CASSIAPGQNRYSYNSPLHF. CDR3 bases: TGTGCCAGTAGTATAGCTCCGGGACAGAATCGATACTCCTATAATTCACCCCTCCACTTT.

The V and J genes are TRBV6-5 and TRBJ1-6, with no clear D. The V gene lost 4 bases and the J gene lost 2 bases, with 6 bases spanning the gap. The CDR3 runs 14 residues. Germline V gene lookup returns CDR1 MNHEY and CDR2 SVGAGI. CDR3 residues: CASSFATYNSPLHF. The CDR3 bases are TGTGCCAGCAGTTTCGCTACCTATAATTCACCCCTCCACTTT.

The chain employs TRBV12-2 and TRBJ1-5. TRBV12-2 is a pseudogene segment. This CDR3 region has 16 residues. CDR3 DNA: TGTGCAAGTCGCTTAGTAACACCTATGTGCAATCAGCCCCAGCATTTT. This sequence encodes CASRLVTPMCNQPQHF.

Comments on this clone: In the same sample, other DNA sequences code for this CDR3. The chain employs TRBV28 and TRBJ1-3; D unclear. Germline lookup yields CDR1 MDHEN and CDR2 SYDVKM. The CDR3 loop spans 15 amino acids. The V and J ends lost 4 bases and 0 bases respectively, with 10 bases between them. CDR3 protein: CASSSPGSSGNTIYF. CDR3 nucleotides: TGTGCCAGCAGTTCTCCAGGAAGCTCTGGAAACACCATATATTTT. Full variable domain (rest looked up from reference TRBV28 and TRBJ1-3): DVKVTQSSRYLVKRTGEKVFLECVQDMDHENMFWYRQDPGLGLRLIYFSYDVKMKEKGDIPEGYSVSREKKERFSLILESASTNQTSMYLCASSSPGSSGNTIYFGEGSWLTVV.

This rearrangement joins TRBV7-2 to TRBJ1-6; D not certain. Germline V CDR1 and CDR2: SGHTA, FQGNSA. V lost 6 bases and J lost 7, with 13 bases in between. There are 14 residues in the CDR3. CDR3 region: CASSPRSGNSPLHF. CDR3 DNA: TGTGCCAGCAGTCCTCGCTCGGGGAATTCACCCCTCCACTTT.

The rearrangement joins TRBV27 to TRBJ2-7; the D gene is possibly TRBD1 (5 bases). Germline V gives CDR1 MNHEY, CDR2 SMNVEV (reference sequence). This CDR3 has 15 amino acids. Trimming removed 5 bases at V and 1 base at J, with 15 bases between. The CDR3 DNA reads as TGTGCCAGCAGTGCCTGGACAAGGGGTTCCTACGAGCAGTACTTC. The encoded protein is CASSAWTRGSYEQYF.

This rearrangement joins TRBV27 to TRBJ2-1; 13 positions match TRBD2. This CDR3 has 17 residues. V lost 5 bases to trimming and J lost 2 bases; unmatched junction nucleotides: 6. Germline V gene data show CDR1 as MNHEY and CDR2 as SMNVEV (reference sequence). The CDR3 is CASSGTSGTFTYNEQFF. The CDR3 nucleotides are TGTGCCAGCAGTGGGACTAGCGGGACTTTCACCTACAATGAGCAGTTCTTC.

The chain uses TRBV5-5 and TRBJ1-6; the D is unclear. Germline CDR1 and CDR2: SGHKS and YYEKEE (reference sequence). The V end was cut by 1 base, the J end by 10 bases, with 18 bases between. The CDR3 runs to 16 residues. DNA for the CDR3: TGTGCCAGCAGCTTGAGAGGCGGCGTCCTTAGCTCACCCCTCCACTTT. This codes for CASSLRGGVLSSPLHF. The whole variable domain, remainder taken from reference TRBV5-5 and TRBJ1-6, is DAGVTQSPTHLIKTRGQQVTLRCSPISGHKSVSWYQQVLGQGPQFIFQYYEKEERGRGNFPDRFSARQFPNYSSELNVNALLLGDSALYLCASSLRGGVLSSPLHFGNGTRLTVT.

CDR3 loop: CATSTRAGGWDEQFF. The CDR3 region has the DNA TGTGCCACCAGCACCCGAGCGGGAGGGTGGGATGAGCAGTTCTTC. The chain has TRBV15 and TRBJ2-1; 10 bases match TRBD2. Looked up from germline, CDR1 is LNHNV and CDR2 is YYDKDF (reference sequence). V trimming: 4 bases; J trimming: 8 bases; junction bases outside the gene matches: 8. CDR3 length: 15 amino acids.

The chain carries TRBV5-6 and TRBJ2-5, with a weak D call TRBD2 (6 bases). The germline V and J ends were trimmed by 2 bases and 4 bases, with 9 bases remaining between them. The CDR3 totals 13 residues. Germline V gene lookup returns CDR1 SGHDT and CDR2 YYEEEE. CDR3 bases: TGTGCCAGCAGCTTAGGAGGGGCAGAGACCCAGTACTTC. It codes for CASSLGGAETQYF.

This chain connects TRBV18 to TRBJ1-1; D is undetermined. Trimming took off 2 bases at V and 6 bases at J, with 4 bases between the two ends. CDR1 and CDR2 from the germline V gene are KGHSH and LQKENI. This CDR3 region has 11 residues. The CDR3 reads CASSPSSEAFF. The CDR3 bases are TGTGCCAGCTCACCATCTTCTGAAGCTTTCTTT.

The chain links TRBV10-1 to TRBJ2-3; 10 bases map to TRBD2. The V gene's germline CDR1 is WNHNN and CDR2 SYGVQD (reference sequence). Unmatched junction bases numbered 7, after V lost 6 bases and J lost 7 bases. CDR3 length equals 14 residues. This chain's CDR3 is CASRPSGRGNTQYF. The CDR3 nucleotides read TGCGCCAGCAGACCTAGCGGGAGAGGGAATACGCAGTATTTT.

This chain joins TRBV11-2 and TRBJ2-7, with TRBD2 as a possible D gene (6 bases). This CDR3 is built from 17 residues. Looked up from germline, CDR1 is SGHAT and CDR2 is FQNNGV. The ends were cut back, 5 bases at V and 0 bases at J, with 20 bases in the middle. CDR3 nucleotides: TGTGCCAGCAGCCCCCTATCCGGGACTCCTCGCTCCTACGAGCAGTACTTC. Encoded protein: CASSPLSGTPRSYEQYF.